The entry below gives a single T cell receptor beta chain sequence along with its context. CDR1 and CDR2 (germline): SGHNT, YENEEA. Germline trimming cut 5 bases from V and 5 bases from J; bases unmatched to any gene: 11. The CDR3 totals 15 residues. These data originate in a study of blood T cell repertoires in COVID-19. Overall study context: Samples came from the United States, Italy and Spain, spanning acute and convalescent COVID-19. T cells, B-cell-depleted T cells, or PBMCs supplied cDNA or gDNA.

In the original analysis: Reference gene primer amplification in the assay estimated nucleated cell counts. The data were produced by immunoSEQ multiplex PCR, yet TCRdb's version contains in-frame clones alone and is incomplete. V and J calls and clone size are copied from that table; D and trimming were computed from the DNA. The sample carries about 220,000 clones, 65% to 85% recorded once. This sequence joins TRBV11-3 and TRBJ2-7, with 8 bases fitting TRBD1. The TCR originated in a woman aged 60-75 years with acute or convalescent COVID-19. The specimen sequenced was peripheral blood. The CDR3 region is CASSPTGASGDEQYF. As DNA, the CDR3 is TGTGCCAGCAGCCCGACAGGGGCCTCAGGGGACGAGCAGTACTTC.